The 11 T cell receptor beta chains reported below all come from one sample, sequenced in a study of T cell responses to AZD1222 COVID-19 vaccine. Assay used: immunoSEQ multiplex PCR; TCRdb lists only in-frame clones, some missing. This sample carries approximately 150,000 clones, around 92% of them seen once, and the ten largest clones take 2.5% to 3%. The sample in question was peripheral blood, obtained on day 0 of AZD1222 vaccination. The receptors derive from an adult in good health.

V gene TRBV7-8 combines with J gene TRBJ2-3; 9 nucleotides agree with TRBD1. The CDR3 totals 16 residues. Germline CDR1 SGHVS, CDR2 FQNEAQ. Unmatched junction bases numbered 5, after V lost 1 base and J lost 3 bases. DNA for the CDR3: TGTGCCAGCAGCTTAGTACCGACAGGGGGGACAGATACGCAGTATTTT. This codes for CASSLVPTGGTDTQYF.

The chain combines TRBV14 with TRBJ2-5; the D gene is possibly TRBD2 (7 bases). Trimming shortened V by 4 bases and J by 5 bases, and 17 bases separated the two germline ends. This CDR3 has 15 residues. Looked up from germline, CDR1 is SGHDN and CDR2 is FVKESK. The CDR3 DNA reads TGTGCCAGCAGCCCGTGGGAGGGGGATCGCGAGACCCAGTACTTC. It translates to CASSPWEGDRETQYF.

The chain links TRBV9 to TRBJ1-4; D is ambiguous. This CDR3 is 16 amino acids long. V was pared by 0 bases and J by 2 bases, with 11 bases between. Germline V gene lookup returns CDR1 SGDLS and CDR2 YYNGEE. CDR3: CASSVDTGSTNEKLFF. CDR3 DNA: TGTGCCAGCAGCGTAGATACGGGATCGACTAATGAAAAACTGTTTTTT.

The chain links TRBV6-2 or TRBV6-3 to TRBJ2-3, with 12 bases identical to TRBD2. Germline V lookup: CDR1 MNHEY, CDR2 SVGEGT. The CDR3 has 18 residues. J lost 3 bases, V lost 3 bases, and 10 bases had no gene match. This chain's CDR3 is CASSYPTTSGGWTDTQYF. CDR3 nucleotides: TGTGCCAGCAGTTATCCCACGACTAGCGGGGGATGGACAGATACGCAGTATTTT.

The table lists this clone with a few counts. The chain uses TRBV18 and TRBJ2-7; maybe TRBD2 (6 bases). CDR3 length: 14 residues. V was shortened by 6 bases and J by 6 bases, with 18 bases between the two germline ends. Germline loops: CDR1 KGHSH, CDR2 LQKENI. In nucleotides, the CDR3 is TGTGCCAGCTCCCCGAGCGGGCGGGGAAGCGAGCAGTACTTC. This encodes CASSPSGRGSEQYF.

V is TRBV27 and J is TRBJ2-1, with a possible D match to TRBD2 (6 bases). The V and J ends lost 2 bases and 3 bases respectively, with 11 bases between them. CDR3 length: 15 residues. From germline, CDR1 is MNHEY and CDR2 SMNVEV (reference sequence). DNA of the CDR3: TGTGCCAGCAGTTTAATGTGGGGGGACTACAATGAGCAGTTCTTC. The encoded protein is CASSLMWGDYNEQFF.

The rearrangement uses TRBV20-1 and TRBJ1-4; no clear D. With 1 base removed from V and 10 bases from J, the gap between germline ends came to 4 bases. The CDR3 sequence is 10 residues long. The germline gives CDR1 DFQATT, CDR2 SNEGSKA (reference sequence). The DNA of the CDR3 is TGCAGTGCTAGAGGGGCAAAACTGTTTTTT. It is translated as CSARGAKLFF.

This chain connects TRBV27 to TRBJ1-2, with D possibly matching TRBD1 (6 bases). This CDR3 comprises 17 residues. Trimming shortened V by 5 bases and J by 2 bases, and 21 bases separated the two germline ends. The germline V gene has CDR1 MNHEY and CDR2 SMNVEV (reference sequence). The CDR3 coding sequence is TGTGCCAGCAGTCATAAAACAGGGATGGGGCTCAACTATGGCTACACCTTC. Amino acids: CASSHKTGMGLNYGYTF.

The chain couples TRBV5-1 to TRBJ2-5, with TRBD2 as a possible D gene (5 bases). V shed 4 bases and J shed 3 bases, with 16 bases lying between them. There are 15 residues in the CDR3. The germline gives CDR1 SGHRS, CDR2 YFSETQ. The CDR3 spells CASSPPLAGEETQYF. DNA for the CDR3: TGCGCCAGCAGCCCTCCCCTAGCTGGGGAAGAGACCCAGTACTTC.

V gene TRBV9 combines with J gene TRBJ2-3; 11 bases agree with TRBD1. The germline V gene encodes CDR1 SGDLS and CDR2 YYNGEE. CDR3 length: 16 residues. The V segment lost 2 bases and the J segment 2 bases; nucleotides outside the gene matches: 4. Written as DNA, the CDR3 is TGTGCCAGCAGCGTCGGACAGGGGGCTTTCACAGATACGCAGTATTTT. This translates into CASSVGQGAFTDTQYF.

V and J are TRBV19 and TRBJ1-1; D uncertain. CDR1 is LNHDA, CDR2 SQIVND, per germline (reference sequence). The CDR3 covers 14 residues. The V and J ends lost 6 bases and 1 base respectively, with 12 bases between them. CDR3 residues: CASSALGGNTEAFF. DNA of the CDR3: TGTGCCAGTAGCGCTCTGGGTGGGAACACTGAAGCTTTCTTT.